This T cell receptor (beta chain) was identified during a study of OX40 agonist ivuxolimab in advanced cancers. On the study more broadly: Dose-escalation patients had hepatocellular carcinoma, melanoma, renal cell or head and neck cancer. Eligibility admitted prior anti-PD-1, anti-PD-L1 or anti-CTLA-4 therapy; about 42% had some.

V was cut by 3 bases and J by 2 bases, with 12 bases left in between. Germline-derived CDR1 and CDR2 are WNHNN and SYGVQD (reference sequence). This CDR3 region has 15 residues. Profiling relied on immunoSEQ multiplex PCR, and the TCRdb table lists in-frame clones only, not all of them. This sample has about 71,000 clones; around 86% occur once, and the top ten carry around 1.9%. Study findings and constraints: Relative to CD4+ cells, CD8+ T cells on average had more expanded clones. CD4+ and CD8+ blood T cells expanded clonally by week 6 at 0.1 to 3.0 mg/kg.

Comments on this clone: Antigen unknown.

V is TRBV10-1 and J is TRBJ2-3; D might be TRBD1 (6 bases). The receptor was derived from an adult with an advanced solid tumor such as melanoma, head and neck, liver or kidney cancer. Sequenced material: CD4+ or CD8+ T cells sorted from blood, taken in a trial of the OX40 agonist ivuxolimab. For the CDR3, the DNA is TGCGCCAGCAGTGATGGACAGACAGACACAGATACGCAGTATTTT. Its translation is CASSDGQTDTDTQYF.